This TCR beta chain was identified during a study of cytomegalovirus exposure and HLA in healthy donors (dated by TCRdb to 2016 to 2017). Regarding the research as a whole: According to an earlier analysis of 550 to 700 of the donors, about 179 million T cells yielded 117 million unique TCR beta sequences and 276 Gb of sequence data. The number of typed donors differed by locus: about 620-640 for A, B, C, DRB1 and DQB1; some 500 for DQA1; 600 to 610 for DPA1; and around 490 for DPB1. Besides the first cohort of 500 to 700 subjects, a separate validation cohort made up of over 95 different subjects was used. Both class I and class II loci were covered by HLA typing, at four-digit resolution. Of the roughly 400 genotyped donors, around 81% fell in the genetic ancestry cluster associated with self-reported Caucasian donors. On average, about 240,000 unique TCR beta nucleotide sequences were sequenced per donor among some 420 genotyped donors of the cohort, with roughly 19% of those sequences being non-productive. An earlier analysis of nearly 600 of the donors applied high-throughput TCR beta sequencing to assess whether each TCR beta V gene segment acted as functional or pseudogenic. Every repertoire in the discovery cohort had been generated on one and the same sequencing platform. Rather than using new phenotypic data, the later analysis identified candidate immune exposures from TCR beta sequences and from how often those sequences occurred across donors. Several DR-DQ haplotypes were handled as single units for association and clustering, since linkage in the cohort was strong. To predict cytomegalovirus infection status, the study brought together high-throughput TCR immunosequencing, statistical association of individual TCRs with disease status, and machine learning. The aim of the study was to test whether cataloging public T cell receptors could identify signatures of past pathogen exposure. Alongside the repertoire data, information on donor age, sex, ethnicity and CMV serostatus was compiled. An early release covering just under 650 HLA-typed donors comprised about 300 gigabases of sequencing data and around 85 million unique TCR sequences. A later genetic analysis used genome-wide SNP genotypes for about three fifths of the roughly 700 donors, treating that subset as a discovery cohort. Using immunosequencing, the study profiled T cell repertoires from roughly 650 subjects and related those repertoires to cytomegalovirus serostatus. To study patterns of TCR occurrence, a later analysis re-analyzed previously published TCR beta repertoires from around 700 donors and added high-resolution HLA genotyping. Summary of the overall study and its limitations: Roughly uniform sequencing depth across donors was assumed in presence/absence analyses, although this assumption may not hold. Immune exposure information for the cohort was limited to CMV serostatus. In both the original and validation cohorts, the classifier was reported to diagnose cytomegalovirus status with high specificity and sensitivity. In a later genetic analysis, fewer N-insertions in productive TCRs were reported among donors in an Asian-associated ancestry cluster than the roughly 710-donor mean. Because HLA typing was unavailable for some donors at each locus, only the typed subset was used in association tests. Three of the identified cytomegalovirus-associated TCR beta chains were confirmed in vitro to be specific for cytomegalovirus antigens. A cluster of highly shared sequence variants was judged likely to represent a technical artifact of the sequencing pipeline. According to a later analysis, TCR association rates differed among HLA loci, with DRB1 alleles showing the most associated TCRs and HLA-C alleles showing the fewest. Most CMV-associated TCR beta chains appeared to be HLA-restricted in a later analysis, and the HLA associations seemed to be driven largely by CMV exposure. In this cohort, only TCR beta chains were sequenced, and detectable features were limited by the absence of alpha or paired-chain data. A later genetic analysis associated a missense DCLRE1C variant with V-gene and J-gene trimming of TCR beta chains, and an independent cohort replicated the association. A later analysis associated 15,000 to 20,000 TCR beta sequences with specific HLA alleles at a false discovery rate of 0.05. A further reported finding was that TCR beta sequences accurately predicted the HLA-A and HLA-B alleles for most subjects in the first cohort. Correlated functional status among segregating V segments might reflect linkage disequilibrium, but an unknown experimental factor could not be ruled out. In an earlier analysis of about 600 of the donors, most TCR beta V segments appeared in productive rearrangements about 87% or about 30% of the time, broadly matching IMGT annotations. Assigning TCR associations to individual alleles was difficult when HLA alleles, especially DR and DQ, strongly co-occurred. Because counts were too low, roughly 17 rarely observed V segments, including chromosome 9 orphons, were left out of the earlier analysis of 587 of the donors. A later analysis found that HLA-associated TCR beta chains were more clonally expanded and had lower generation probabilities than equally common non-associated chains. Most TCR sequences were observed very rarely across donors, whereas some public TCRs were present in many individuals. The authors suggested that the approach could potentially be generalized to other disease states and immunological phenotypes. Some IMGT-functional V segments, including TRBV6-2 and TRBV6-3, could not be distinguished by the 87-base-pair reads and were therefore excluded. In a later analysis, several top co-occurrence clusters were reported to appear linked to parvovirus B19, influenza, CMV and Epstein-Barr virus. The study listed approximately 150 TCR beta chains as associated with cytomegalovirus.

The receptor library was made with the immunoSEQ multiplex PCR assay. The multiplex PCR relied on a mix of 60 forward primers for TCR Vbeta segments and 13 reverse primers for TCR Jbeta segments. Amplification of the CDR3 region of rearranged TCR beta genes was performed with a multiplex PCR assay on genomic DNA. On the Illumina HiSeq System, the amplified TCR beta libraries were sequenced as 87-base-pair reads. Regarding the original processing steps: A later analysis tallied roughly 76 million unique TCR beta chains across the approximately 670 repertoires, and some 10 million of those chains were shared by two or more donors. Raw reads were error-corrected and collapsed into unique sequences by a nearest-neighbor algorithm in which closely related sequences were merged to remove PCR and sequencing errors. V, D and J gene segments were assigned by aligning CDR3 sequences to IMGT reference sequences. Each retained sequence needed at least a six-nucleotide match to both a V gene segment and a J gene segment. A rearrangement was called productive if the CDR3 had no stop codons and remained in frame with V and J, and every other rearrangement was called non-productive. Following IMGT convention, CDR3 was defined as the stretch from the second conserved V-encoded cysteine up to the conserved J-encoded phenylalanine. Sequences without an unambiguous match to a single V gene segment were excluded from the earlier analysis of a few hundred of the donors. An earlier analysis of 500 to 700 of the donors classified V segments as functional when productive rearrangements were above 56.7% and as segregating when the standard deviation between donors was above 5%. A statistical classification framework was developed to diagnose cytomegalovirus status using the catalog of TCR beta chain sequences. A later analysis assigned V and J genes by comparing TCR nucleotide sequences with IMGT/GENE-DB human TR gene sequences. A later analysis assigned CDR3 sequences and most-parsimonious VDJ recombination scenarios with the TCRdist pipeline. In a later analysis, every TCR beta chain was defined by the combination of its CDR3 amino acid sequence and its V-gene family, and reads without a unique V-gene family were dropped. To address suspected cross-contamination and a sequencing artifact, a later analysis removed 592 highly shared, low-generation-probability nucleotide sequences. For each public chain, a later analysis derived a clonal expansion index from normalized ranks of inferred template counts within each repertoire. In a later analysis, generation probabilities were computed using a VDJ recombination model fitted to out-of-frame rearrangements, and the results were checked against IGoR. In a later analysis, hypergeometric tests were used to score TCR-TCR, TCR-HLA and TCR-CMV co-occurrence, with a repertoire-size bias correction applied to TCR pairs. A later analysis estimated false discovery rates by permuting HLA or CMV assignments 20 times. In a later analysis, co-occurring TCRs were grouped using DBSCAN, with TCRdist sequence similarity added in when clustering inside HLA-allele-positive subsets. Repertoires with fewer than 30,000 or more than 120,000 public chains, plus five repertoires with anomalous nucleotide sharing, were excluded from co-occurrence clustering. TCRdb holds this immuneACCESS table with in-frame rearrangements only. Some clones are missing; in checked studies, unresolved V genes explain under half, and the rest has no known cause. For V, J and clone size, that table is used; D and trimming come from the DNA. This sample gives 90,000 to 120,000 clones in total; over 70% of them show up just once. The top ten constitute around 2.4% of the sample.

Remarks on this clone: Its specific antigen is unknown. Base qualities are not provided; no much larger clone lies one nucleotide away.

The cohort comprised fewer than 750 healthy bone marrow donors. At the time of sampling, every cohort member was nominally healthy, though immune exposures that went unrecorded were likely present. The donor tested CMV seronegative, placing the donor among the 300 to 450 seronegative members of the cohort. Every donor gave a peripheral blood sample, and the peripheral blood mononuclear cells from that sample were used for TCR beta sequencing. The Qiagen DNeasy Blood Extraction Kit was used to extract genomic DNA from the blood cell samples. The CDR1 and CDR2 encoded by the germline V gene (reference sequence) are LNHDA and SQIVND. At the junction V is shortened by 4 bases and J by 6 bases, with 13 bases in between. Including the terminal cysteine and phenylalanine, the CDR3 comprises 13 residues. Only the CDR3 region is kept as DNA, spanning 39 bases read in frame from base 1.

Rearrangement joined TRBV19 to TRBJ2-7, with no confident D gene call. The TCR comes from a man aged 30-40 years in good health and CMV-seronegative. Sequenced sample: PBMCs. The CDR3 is CASSRPDLGEQYF. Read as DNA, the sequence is TGTGCCAGTAGTAGGCCCGACTTAGGCGAGCAGTACTTC. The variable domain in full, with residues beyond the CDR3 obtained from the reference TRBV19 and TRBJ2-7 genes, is DGGITQSPKYLFRKEGQNVTLSCEQNLNHDAMYWYRQDPGQGLRLIYYSQIVNDFQKGDIAEGYSVSREKKESFPLTVTSAQKNPTAFYLCASSRPDLGEQYFGPGTRLTVT.